This entry lists 27 T cell receptor beta chains sequenced from one sample in a study of T-cell memory formation after mild COVID-19. MiXCR, run by TCRdb on the 5' RACE reads, gives a single entry per CDR3 protein. The table includes roughly 580,000 distinct CDR3 sequences, more than 15% detected once. The source material was PBMCs or a T cell subset sorted from them (not recorded which). The receptors derive from an adult woman who had mild COVID-19 (a few samples of this study predate the infection). Cell type and time point are not known.

This clonotype was picked up a small number of times. V gene TRBV7-3 combines with J gene TRBJ2-5; maybe TRBD2 (6 bases). Germline CDR1 is SGHTA and CDR2 is FQGTGA. V was shortened by 2 bases and J by 4 bases, with 17 bases between the two germline ends. This CDR3 has 16 residues. The CDR3 nucleotides read TGTGCCAGCAGCTTAGCCGGCGGGGCGGCGGGAGAGACCCAGTACTTC. Translated: CASSLAGGAAGETQYF.

Only a few counts were recorded for this clonotype. This sequence joins TRBV5-4 and TRBJ1-1, with D tentatively TRBD1 (5 bases). The CDR3 is 13 residues long. Trimming removed 4 bases at V and 4 bases at J, with 11 bases between. CDR1 is SGHNT, CDR2 YYREEE, per germline (reference sequence). CDR3 protein: CASSPVGATEAFF. CDR3 sequence (DNA): TGTGCCAGCAGCCCGGTAGGGGCCACTGAAGCTTTCTTT.

This clonotype was picked up many times. The rearrangement uses TRBV6-4 and TRBJ2-3; TRBD2 aligns across 8 bases. Germline V gene data show CDR1 as MRHNA and CDR2 as SNTAGT. The CDR3 has 15 amino acids. Germline trimming cut 5 bases from V and 4 bases from J; bases unmatched to any gene: 8. The DNA of the CDR3 is TGTGCCAGCAGTACTGAAGCGGGAGCGTCAGATACGCAGTATTTT. Translated, it gives CASSTEAGASDTQYF.

This clonotype has more than one count but fewer than ten. This rearrangement joins TRBV29-1 to TRBJ2-6, with TRBD1 matching over 10 bases. Trimming cost V 1 base and J 0 bases; bases outside gene matches: 12. The CDR3 runs to 20 residues. CDR1 and CDR2 from the germline V gene are SQVTM and ANQGSEA. The DNA for the CDR3 is TGCAGCGTTGAAGGTGGGACAGGGGACCTTCTTGACTCTGGGGCCAACGTCCTGACTTTC. Translating gives CSVEGGTGDLLDSGANVLTF.

The genes are TRBV11-2 and TRBJ2-7; a possible D gene is TRBD2 (5 bases). The CDR3 spans 16 residues. V shed 1 base and J shed 6 bases, with 19 bases lying between them. In germline, CDR1 is SGHAT, CDR2 FQNNGV. The CDR3 DNA is TGTGCCAGCAGCTTAGGCCCTCTAGCAATGCGGAGCGAGCAGTACTTC. It translates to CASSLGPLAMRSEQYF.

This chain links TRBV5-1 with TRBJ1-1, with D unclear. Trimming cost V 4 bases and J 4 bases, with 17 bases left between them. The CDR3 consists of 15 residues. The germline V gene has CDR1 SGHRS and CDR2 YFSETQ. The CDR3, as DNA: TGCGCCAGCAGCATAGACGGATTGGAAAGCACTGAAGCTTTCTTT. Protein: CASSIDGLESTEAFF.

The chain combines TRBV9 with TRBJ2-3, with a possible D match to TRBD1 (7 bases). V was shortened by 0 bases and J by 1 base, with 12 bases between the two germline ends. CDR1 is SGDLS and CDR2 is YYNGEE in the germline V gene. This CDR3 is 16 amino acids long. The CDR3 reads CASSVGRGEGTDTQYF. Written as DNA, the CDR3 is TGTGCCAGCAGCGTAGGCAGGGGGGAGGGCACAGATACGCAGTATTTT. The variable domain in full, completed from reference TRBV9 and TRBJ2-3, reads DSGVTQTPKHLITATGQRVTLRCSPRSGDLSVYWYQQSLDQGLQFLIQYYNGEERAKGNILERFSAQQFPDLHSELNLSSLELGDSALYFCASSVGRGEGTDTQYFGPGTRLTVL.

The chain couples TRBV5-1 to TRBJ2-5, with D tentatively TRBD2 (5 bases). The CDR3 is made up of 14 amino acids. Trimming removed 4 bases from V and 2 bases from J, with 12 bases in between. CDR1 is SGHRS and CDR2 is YFSETQ in the germline V gene. The CDR3 protein is CASSRRGIQETQYF. The CDR3 bases are TGCGCCAGCAGCCGAAGAGGGATTCAAGAGACCCAGTACTTC.

This clonotype was observed once. V gene TRBV5-5 combines with J gene TRBJ2-5; D possibly uses TRBD1 or TRBD2 (6 bases each). This CDR3 has 15 residues. The V gene's germline CDR1 is SGHKS and CDR2 YYEKEE (reference sequence). V lost 6 bases and J 4 bases, leaving 19 bases between the germline ends. The CDR3: CASTPRGEGGETQYF. The CDR3 DNA follows: TGTGCCAGCACCCCCCGGGGTGAGGGGGGAGAGACCCAGTACTTC.

This clonotype was seen a few times. CDR3 DNA sequence: TGCAGTGCTAGAGCTCATTTGGACAGGGGGCCCTACGAGCAGTACTTC. This translates into CSARAHLDRGPYEQYF. J is TRBJ2-7 and V is TRBV20-1; 11 bases match TRBD1. Trimming removed 1 base from V and 2 bases from J; junction bases left unmatched: 7. Germline lookup yields CDR1 DFQATT and CDR2 SNEGSKA (reference sequence). The CDR3 contains 16 residues.

This clonotype has a handful of counts. The chain joins TRBV11-3 to TRBJ1-6; D possibly corresponds to TRBD1 (6 bases). The V and J ends lost 3 bases and 7 bases respectively, with 13 bases between them. The CDR3 has 15 amino acids. Germline loops: CDR1 SGHNT, CDR2 YENEEA. CDR3 amino acids: CASSLARGYNSPLHF. CDR3 nucleotide sequence: TGTGCCAGCAGCTTGGCCAGGGGTTACAATTCACCCCTCCACTTT.

The chain employs TRBV4-1 and TRBJ2-1; tentative D call: TRBD2 (8 bases). CDR1 and CDR2 from the germline V gene are MGHRA and YSYEKL. This CDR3 is built from 17 residues. Deletions cut 1 base from V and 2 bases from J, with 15 bases between. CDR3 bases: TGCGCCAGCAGCCAAGGGACTAGCCAGGGGGCCTACAATGAGCAGTTCTTC. Its protein is CASSQGTSQGAYNEQFF.

This clonotype appeared a few times. The chain uses TRBV6-6 and TRBJ2-7; tentative D call: TRBD2 (6 bases). Germline assignment: CDR1 MNHNY and CDR2 SVGAGI (reference sequence). The V gene lost 2 bases and the J gene lost 4 bases, with 12 bases spanning the gap. This CDR3 is built from 14 residues. The chain's CDR3 is CASSYPGLEYEQYF. The DNA of the CDR3 is TGTGCCAGCAGTTACCCGGGACTGGAGTACGAGCAGTACTTC.

The V gene is TRBV7-9, the J gene TRBJ2-7; D is perhaps TRBD1 or TRBD2 (5 bases each). V lost 7 bases, J lost 2 bases, and 15 bases lay in between. The CDR3 is 14 amino acids. Germline V gene lookup returns CDR1 SEHNR and CDR2 FQNEAQ (reference sequence). The CDR3 DNA reads as TGTGCCAGCACTCCTGAAGGGGACCCCTACGAGCAGTACTTC. The encoded protein is CASTPEGDPYEQYF.

This chain uses TRBV10-3 with TRBJ2-1; D not resolved. CDR1 is ENHRY, CDR2 SYGVKD, per germline. The CDR3 is 11 residues long. V was trimmed by 2 bases and J by 7 bases, leaving 3 bases between them. The CDR3 loop is CAISEINEQFF. Written as DNA, the CDR3 is TGTGCCATCAGTGAGATAAATGAGCAGTTCTTC.

This clonotype was seen only a few times. The gene calls are TRBV29-1 and TRBJ2-5; a possible D gene is TRBD1 (6 bases). The CDR3 runs to 20 residues. Germline loops: CDR1 SQVTM, CDR2 ANQGSEA. The V gene lost 5 bases and the J gene lost 4 bases, with 35 bases spanning the gap. CDR3 sequence reads: CSVFEEFRGQTIRRSETQYF. CDR3 in DNA: TGCAGCGTTTTTGAAGAGTTTCGGGGACAAACTATCCGGAGGTCAGAGACCCAGTACTTC.

This chain joins TRBV14 and TRBJ2-2; D not certain. The germline V and J ends were trimmed by 2 bases and 7 bases, with 11 bases remaining between them. CDR3 length equals 14 residues. The germline gives CDR1 SGHDN, CDR2 FVKESK. CDR3 amino acids: CASSQWRNGGELFF. Here the CDR3 DNA reads TGTGCCAGCAGCCAATGGCGGAATGGCGGGGAGCTGTTTTTT.

The chain uses TRBV4-2 and TRBJ2-7; no reliable D call. The CDR3 runs 13 residues. V was trimmed by 1 base and J by 7 bases, leaving 11 bases between them. The germline V gene has CDR1 LGHNA and CDR2 YNFKEQ. The CDR3 reads CASSQVNSEEQYF. CDR3 nucleotides: TGTGCCAGCAGCCAAGTAAACTCAGAAGAGCAGTACTTC.

The V gene is TRBV4-3, the J gene TRBJ2-1; 7 bases map to TRBD2. Germline CDR1 and CDR2: LGHNA and YSLEER. The J segment lost 0 bases and the V segment lost 3 bases, leaving 5 bases of the junction unmatched. This CDR3 contains 16 residues. CDR3 in DNA: TGCGCCAGCAGCCATAGCGGGCCTAGCTCCTACAATGAGCAGTTCTTC. It encodes CASSHSGPSSYNEQFF.

The chain employs TRBV7-8 and TRBJ1-1; 10 positions agree with TRBD1. This CDR3 spans 16 amino acids. Germline V gene sequence: CDR1 SGHVS, CDR2 FQNEAQ. Trimming took 4 bases from V and 4 from J; bases not matched to a gene: 9. This chain's CDR3 is CASSSRDRGSATEAFF. DNA for the CDR3: TGTGCCAGCAGCTCCCGGGACAGGGGCTCGGCCACTGAAGCTTTCTTT.

There are a few counts of this clonotype. The genes are TRBV20-1 and TRBJ2-7, with D uncertain. V lost 0 bases to trimming and J lost 0 bases, with 12 bases between them. Germline V gene data show CDR1 as DFQATT and CDR2 as SNEGSKA (reference sequence). This CDR3 has 15 residues. The CDR3 loop is CSARDLVSSSYEQYF. The CDR3 nucleotides are TGCAGTGCTAGAGATCTTGTATCGAGCTCCTACGAGCAGTACTTC.

V is TRBV10-3 and J is TRBJ1-6, with TRBD1 as a possible D gene (5 bases). The V gene's germline CDR1 is ENHRY and CDR2 SYGVKD. Deletions cut 6 bases from V and 0 bases from J, with 21 bases between. This CDR3 contains 19 residues. The CDR3 reads CAIRTPDTGFGSYNSPLHF. As DNA, the CDR3 is TGTGCCATCAGAACCCCAGACACAGGTTTCGGCTCCTATAATTCACCCCTCCACTTT.

This sequence joins TRBV5-6 and TRBJ1-5; D unresolved. V was shortened by 3 bases and J by 7 bases, with 8 bases between the two germline ends. Germline-derived CDR1 and CDR2 are SGHDT and YYEEEE. The CDR3 has 12 amino acids. The CDR3 protein is CASSSGQQPQHF. CDR3 DNA: TGTGCCAGCAGCTCAGGCCAGCAGCCCCAGCATTTT.

In its sample, this clonotype was seen a few times. The rearrangement links TRBV3-1 to TRBJ1-1; unclear D gene. The CDR3 is 14 residues long. Trimming left V 1 base short and J 3 bases short, with 9 bases between. Germline CDR1 and CDR2: LGHDT and YNNKEL (reference sequence). CDR3: CASSQGVGDTEAFF. The CDR3 coding sequence is TGTGCCAGCAGCCAAGGGGTCGGGGACACTGAAGCTTTCTTT.

This clonotype occurred a few times. The J gene is TRBJ1-5, the V gene TRBV12-3 or TRBV12-4; no definite D call. The CDR3 is 15 amino acids. Trimming took off 6 bases at V and 1 base at J, with 13 bases between the two ends. The CDR3 coding sequence is TGTGCCAGCAGCCGAACACACGGGAGCAATCAGCCCCAGCATTTT. Its protein product is CASSRTHGSNQPQHF.

The table lists this clonotype with a few counts. The chain recombines TRBV6-2 or TRBV6-3 with TRBJ1-5, with D perhaps matching TRBD1 (6 bases). V dropped 1 base and J dropped 2 bases, with 9 bases sitting between them. CDR3 length: 15 residues. Germline V gene sequence: CDR1 MNHEY, CDR2 SVGEGT. CDR3 sequence: CASSYFRQGNQPQHF. CDR3 bases: TGTGCCAGCAGTTACTTCAGACAGGGCAATCAGCCCCAGCATTTT.

As concerns this clonotype: A junction boundary mismatches the germline segment, possibly from a read error. This chain links TRBV3-1 with TRBJ2-3; D gene ambiguous. Germline CDR1 LGHDT, CDR2 YNNKEL (reference sequence). This CDR3 contains 15 residues. The CDR3 loop is CACSQHLTSTDTQYF. The CDR3 nucleotides are TGTGCCTGCAGCCAGCACCTTACTAGCACAGATACGCAGTATTTT.